The clone carrying this T cell receptor beta chain was observed a handful of times. Antigen unknown. With 1 base removed from V and 0 bases from J, the gap between germline ends came to 26 bases. Germline V lookup: CDR1 DFQATT, CDR2 SNEGSKA (reference sequence). The CDR3 extends over 20 amino acids. MiXCR was run by TCRdb on the 5' RACE reads, yielding one entry per CDR3 protein. The sample lists under 500,000 distinct CDR3 sequences; more than 13% were seen once. These data come from a study of identical twins. Study-wide results and caveats: Excess sharing between twins was weaker in beta out-of-frame sequences.

The data also belong to a second study, concerning yellow fever vaccine responses in identical twins.

V and J are TRBV20-1 and TRBJ2-3; no firm D call. The specimen was CD4+ T cells sorted from blood. The sequence was obtained from a woman aged 18-29 years in good health. The CDR3 DNA reads as TGCAGTGCTAGAGCCTCGGGCTTTCCCGGGCTGATAACTAGCACAGATACGCAGTATTTT. Translation gives CSARASGFPGLITSTDTQYF.